Listed here are 23 T cell receptor beta chains from one sample, sequenced in a study of T cell changes during pregnancy in multiple sclerosis. Generated by immunoSEQ multiplex PCR, the TCRdb table keeps only in-frame clones and is missing some. The sample includes 20,000 to 25,000 clones, about 90% of them seen just once. The sample was CD8+ T cells from peripheral blood mononuclear cells, taken after pregnancy. Every receptor here comes from a female donor with multiple sclerosis, enrolled in a pregnancy study.

By share of the sample, this clone is medium-sized. This sequence joins TRBV6-1 and TRBJ2-2; D possibly corresponds to TRBD1 (5 bases). The CDR3 spans 13 residues. V was shortened by 7 bases and J by 3 bases, with 9 bases between the two germline ends. Germline V gene sequence: CDR1 MNHNS, CDR2 SASEGT. CDR3 in DNA: TGTGCCAGCACCATAGGGGACACCGGGGAGCTGTTTTTT. Amino acids: CASTIGDTGELFF.

This clone has only one observation. The chain recombines TRBV19 with TRBJ1-2; 9 nucleotides agree with TRBD1. Germline-derived CDR1 and CDR2 are LNHDA and SQIVND (reference sequence). The V gene end was trimmed by 5 bases and the J gene end by 2 bases; junction bases not matched to a gene: 9. The length of the CDR3 is 16 residues. CDR3 nucleotides: TGTGCCAGTAGTTCTCTCCCCGACAGGGGGAACTATGGCTACACCTTC. Translated, it gives CASSSLPDRGNYGYTF.

The chain employs TRBV9 and TRBJ2-4, with 8 bases aligning to TRBD1. J lost 8 bases, V lost 3 bases, and 10 bases had no gene match. Germline V lookup: CDR1 SGDLS, CDR2 YYNGEE. CDR3 length: 15 amino acids. In DNA, the CDR3 is TGTGCCAGCAGCGCCGACGACAGGGGAGAATACATTCAGTACTTC. Encoded protein: CASSADDRGEYIQYF.

V is TRBV9 and J is TRBJ2-3; no clear D gene. The CDR3 sequence is 15 residues long. Germline values: CDR1 SGDLS, CDR2 YYNGEE. V shed 4 bases and J shed 1 base, with 13 bases lying between them. DNA for the CDR3: TGTGCCAGCAGCCCCAAGCCGGTTGGCACAGATACGCAGTATTTT. The encoded protein is CASSPKPVGTDTQYF.

This chain connects TRBV13 to TRBJ2-3, with 7 bases aligning to TRBD1. V shed 5 bases, J shed 2 bases, and the junction held 7 bases outside the gene matches. CDR3 length equals 15 residues. Germline V CDR1 and CDR2: PRHDT, FYEKMQ (reference sequence). As DNA, the CDR3 is TGTGCCAGCAGCACCAGGACAGGAGACACAGATACGCAGTATTTT. This codes for CASSTRTGDTDTQYF.

This rearrangement joins TRBV12-5 to TRBJ2-4, with 8 nucleotides matching TRBD1. This CDR3 has 15 amino acids. Germline lookup yields CDR1 LGHNT and CDR2 FRNRAP. The V segment lost 6 bases and the J segment 0 bases; nucleotides outside the gene matches: 4. The CDR3, as DNA: TGTGCTAGTGGCCCGACAGGGGTAGCCAAAAACATTCAGTACTTC. This encodes CASGPTGVAKNIQYF. The whole variable domain, filled in from reference TRBV12-5 and TRBJ2-4, reads DARVTQTPRHKVTEMGQEVTMRCQPILGHNTVFWYRQTMMQGLELLAYFRNRAPLDDSGMPKDRFSAEMPDATLATLKIQPSEPRDSAVYFCASGPTGVAKNIQYFGAGTRLSVL.

The CDR3 spells CASSKITLAGEGEQYF. The CDR3 DNA reads as TGTGCCAGCAGCAAAATAACCCTAGCGGGAGAAGGCGAGCAGTACTTC. The chain couples TRBV7-8 to TRBJ2-7; 10 nucleotides match TRBD2. V shed 5 bases and J 6 bases; nucleotides not matched to a gene: 13. Germline CDR1 is SGHVS and CDR2 is FQNEAQ. This CDR3 has 16 residues.

The gene calls are TRBV5-4 and TRBJ2-2, with D uncertain. Germline values: CDR1 SGHNT, CDR2 YYREEE (reference sequence). CDR3 length equals 15 residues. V gave up 2 bases and J gave up 6 bases, with 14 bases separating them. The CDR3 spells CASSFSPVVSGELFF. CDR3 in DNA: TGTGCCAGCAGCTTTTCGCCAGTTGTCTCCGGGGAGCTGTTTTTT.

The chain employs TRBV13 and TRBJ1-1, with D uncertain. The V gene lost 0 bases and the J gene lost 5 bases, with 13 bases spanning the gap. Germline V gene data show CDR1 as PRHDT and CDR2 as FYEKMQ (reference sequence). The CDR3 has 15 amino acids. CDR3 DNA: TGTGCCAGCAGCTTAGGCTCGGGAGCCTGGACTGAAGCTTTCTTT. Translation: CASSLGSGAWTEAFF.

The chain links TRBV27 to TRBJ1-6; TRBD1 might be the D (6 bases). The CDR3 has 17 residues. Germline assignment: CDR1 MNHEY and CDR2 SMNVEV (reference sequence). V dropped 5 bases and J dropped 4 bases, with 18 bases sitting between them. As DNA, the CDR3 is TGTGCCAGCAGTCCACCGGACAGTACGATTTATAATTCACCCCTCCACTTT. Residues: CASSPPDSTIYNSPLHF.

V gene TRBV7-2 combines with J gene TRBJ1-4; TRBD1 aligns across 7 bases. Per germline, CDR1 SGHTA and CDR2 FQGNSA. The CDR3 extends over 20 amino acids. V dropped 0 bases and J dropped 3; count of bases not matched to a gene: 16. The CDR3 region is CASSLADRDRDTSANEKLFF. CDR3 nucleotide sequence: TGTGCCAGCAGCTTAGCCGACCGGGACAGAGATACATCGGCTAATGAAAAACTGTTTTTT.

The chain recombines TRBV5-6 with TRBJ2-7; D might be TRBD2 (5 bases). Trimming shortened V by 4 bases and J by 3 bases, and 8 bases separated the two germline ends. The CDR3 extends over 12 amino acids. Germline V lookup: CDR1 SGHDT, CDR2 YYEEEE. The CDR3 reads CASSISDYEQYF. The CDR3 DNA is TGTGCCAGCAGCATTAGCGACTACGAGCAGTACTTC.

The V and J genes are TRBV10-3 and TRBJ2-1; maybe TRBD2 (6 bases). V lost 7 bases and J lost 6, with 10 bases in between. Germline values: CDR1 ENHRY, CDR2 SYGVKD. This CDR3 is built from 12 residues. The CDR3 DNA sequence: TGTGCCATCAAAAGGGGAGGCAATGAGCAGTTCTTC. It codes for CAIKRGGNEQFF.

The chain links TRBV28 to TRBJ2-7; 10 bases fit TRBD2. The trim removed 1 base at V and 0 bases at J, leaving 3 bases unmatched. The germline V gene encodes CDR1 MDHEN and CDR2 SYDVKM. The CDR3 runs 16 residues. Here the CDR3 DNA reads TGTGCCAGCAGTTTATCGGCTAGCGGGAGCTCCTACGAGCAGTACTTC. This sequence encodes CASSLSASGSSYEQYF.

V is TRBV6-5 and J is TRBJ2-5; perhaps TRBD2 as D (7 bases). The germline CDR1 and CDR2 sequences are MNHEY and SVGAGI. CDR3 length: 13 residues. Trimming shortened V by 4 bases and J by 9 bases, and 15 bases separated the two germline ends. This chain's CDR3 is CASSLAGRGAQYF. The CDR3 DNA follows: TGTGCCAGCAGTTTGGCGGGGAGGGGGGCCCAGTACTTC.

This chain links TRBV19 with TRBJ1-5, with D perhaps matching TRBD1 (6 bases). Trimming took off 1 base at V and 4 bases at J, with 8 bases between the two ends. From germline, CDR1 is LNHDA and CDR2 SQIVND (reference sequence). The CDR3 sequence is 14 residues long. Here the CDR3 reads CASSIGDTNQPQHF. CDR3 bases: TGTGCCAGTAGTATAGGGGACACGAATCAGCCCCAGCATTTT.

By share, this clone ranks as medium-sized. The chain is built from TRBV6-1 and TRBJ2-6; D is unclear. The germline gives CDR1 MNHNS, CDR2 SASEGT. There are 15 residues in the CDR3. V gave up 1 base and J gave up 0 bases, with 4 bases separating them. Here the CDR3 DNA reads TGTGCCAGCAGTGAAGACAGCTCTGGGGCCAACGTCCTGACTTTC. Protein product: CASSEDSSGANVLTF.

The CDR3 nucleotides read TGTGCCAGCAGCGGTGGGGACAGGGCCTACGAGCAGTACTTC. As protein: CASSGGDRAYEQYF. The rearrangement uses TRBV7-2 and TRBJ2-7; TRBD1 aligns across 9 bases. J lost 2 bases, V lost 5 bases, and 4 bases had no gene match. This CDR3 region has 14 residues. Germline V gene data show CDR1 as SGHTA and CDR2 as FQGNSA.

The chain couples TRBV18 to TRBJ2-1; 7 bases fit TRBD1. V gave up 3 bases and J gave up 4 bases; unmatched junction bases: 9. The CDR3 totals 16 residues. Germline V gene lookup returns CDR1 KGHSH and CDR2 LQKENI. CDR3 sequence reads: CASSPSWDRLYNEQFF. The CDR3 DNA follows: TGTGCCAGCTCACCTAGCTGGGACAGACTTTACAATGAGCAGTTCTTC.

The chain has TRBV5-6 and TRBJ2-7; 12 bases map to TRBD2. The germline CDR1 and CDR2 sequences are SGHDT and YYEEEE. This CDR3 has 15 residues. With 0 bases clipped from V and 4 bases from J, the junction kept 2 bases outside the gene matches. The CDR3 coding sequence is TGTGCCAGCAGCTTGGCGCTAGCGGGAGGGTACGAGCAGTACTTC. This gives the protein CASSLALAGGYEQYF.

There are a few counts of this clone. CDR3 residues: CASSELAGALETQYF. The DNA for the CDR3 is TGTGCCAGCAGTGAACTAGCGGGGGCCTTAGAGACCCAGTACTTC. The rearrangement links TRBV6-4 to TRBJ2-5; TRBD2 aligns across 11 bases. The germline V gene has CDR1 MRHNA and CDR2 SNTAGT. The V gene end was trimmed by 3 bases and the J gene end by 4 bases; junction bases not matched to a gene: 4. The CDR3 is made up of 15 amino acids.

Turning to this clone: The junction shows a germline mismatch at one end, possibly a read error. The V gene is TRBV29-1, the J gene TRBJ1-2, with 7 bases that match TRBD1. The CDR3 has 8 residues. The germline V gene has CDR1 SQVTM and CDR2 ANQGSEA. CDR3 in DNA: TGCAGCGTTCCCACAGGGGACTTC. Translation gives CSVPTGDF.

This clone was counted between two and nine times. V gene TRBV7-9 combines with J gene TRBJ1-1; 9 bases are shared with TRBD1. J gave up 5 bases and V 1 base, and 2 bases lay outside the gene matches. CDR3 size: 14 residues. Per the germline V gene, CDR1 is SEHNR and CDR2 is FQNEAQ (reference sequence). The CDR3 protein is CASSLGTGVTEAFF. The CDR3 bases are TGTGCCAGCAGCTTAGGGACAGGGGTGACTGAAGCTTTCTTT. The full variable domain, with the rest looked up from reference TRBV7-9 and TRBJ1-1, is DTGVSQNPRHKITKRGQNVTFRCDPISEHNRLYWYRQTLGQGPEFLTYFQNEAQLEKSRLLSDRFSAERPKGSFSTLEIQRTEQGDSAMYLCASSLGTGVTEAFFGQGTRLTVV.